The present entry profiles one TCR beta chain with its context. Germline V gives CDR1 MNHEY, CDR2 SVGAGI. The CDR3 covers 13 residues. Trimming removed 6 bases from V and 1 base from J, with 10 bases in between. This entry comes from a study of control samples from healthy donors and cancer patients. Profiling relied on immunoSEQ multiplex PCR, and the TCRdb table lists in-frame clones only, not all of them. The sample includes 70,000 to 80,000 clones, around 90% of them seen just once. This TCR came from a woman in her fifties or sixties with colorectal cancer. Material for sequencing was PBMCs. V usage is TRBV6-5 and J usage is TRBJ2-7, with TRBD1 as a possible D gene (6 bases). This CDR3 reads CASRWTASYEQYV. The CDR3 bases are TGTGCCAGCAGGTGGACAGCTTCCTACGAGCAGTACGTC.